This T cell receptor (beta chain) was identified during a study of blood T cell repertoires in COVID-19. The germline gives CDR1 LGHNA, CDR2 YSLEER. The CDR3 covers 16 residues. Trimming cost V 4 bases and J 6 bases, with 16 bases left between them. Method: immunoSEQ multiplex PCR; TCRdb's copy keeps in-frame clones and lacks some. The sample consists of a few hundred thousand clones, approximately 87% of them appearing once. Participants' own reports of clinical history determined their cohort assignment. This TCR came from a middle-aged woman who had recovered from COVID-19. This chain joins TRBV4-3 and TRBJ1-6; D remains ambiguous. Sequenced input: PBMCs or T cells enriched from blood (not recorded which). In DNA, the CDR3 is TGCGCCAGCAGCCTCACTAGAATTCGGGGTAATTCACCCCTCCACTTT. Its translation is CASSLTRIRGNSPLHF.